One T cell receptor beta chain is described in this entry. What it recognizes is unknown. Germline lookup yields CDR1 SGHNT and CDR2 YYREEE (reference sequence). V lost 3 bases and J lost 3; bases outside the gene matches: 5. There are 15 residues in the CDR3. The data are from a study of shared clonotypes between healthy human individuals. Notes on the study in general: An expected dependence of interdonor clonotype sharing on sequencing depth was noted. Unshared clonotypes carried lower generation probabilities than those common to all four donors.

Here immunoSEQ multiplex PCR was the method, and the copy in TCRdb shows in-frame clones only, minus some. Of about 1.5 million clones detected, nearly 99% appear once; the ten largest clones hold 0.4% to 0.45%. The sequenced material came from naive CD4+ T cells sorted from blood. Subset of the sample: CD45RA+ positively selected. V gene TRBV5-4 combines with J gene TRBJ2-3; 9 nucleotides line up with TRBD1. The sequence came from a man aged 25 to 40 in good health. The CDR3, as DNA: TGTGCCAGCAGCTCACAGGGGGCGCGGACAGATACGCAGTATTTT. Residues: CASSSQGARTDTQYF.